A selection of T cell receptor beta chains follows, all from one sample in a study of blood T cell repertoires in COVID-19. Measured with immunoSEQ multiplex PCR; TCRdb has only the in-frame clones, and not every one. The sample contains under 150,000 clones, around 90% of which appear only once. The sequencing sample was made of peripheral blood. Source of these receptors: a woman aged 50 to 60 with acute or convalescent COVID-19. Each CDR3 is given with its conserved first and last residue.

14 | TRBJ1-2 | TRBV3-1/TRBV3-2 | CASSQGQATYGYTF
14 | TRBJ2-3 | TRBV7-3 | CASTPGGRTDTQYF
15 | TRBJ1-2 | TRBV5-4 | CASSLAGDMVYGYTF
14 | TRBJ2-7 | TRBV4-1 | CASSLGDRAYEQYF
12 | TRBJ2-7 | TRBV29-1 | CSVGSGSYEQYF
16 | TRBJ1-5 | TRBV28 | CASSLLAGMDNQPQHF
13 | TRBJ2-2 | TRBV24-1 | CATTDRRTGELFF
14 | TRBJ1-1 | TRBV4-1 | CASSPQGGRAEAFF
15 | TRBJ1-2 | TRBV4-1 | CASSQEGSGGSGYTF
16 | TRBJ2-5 | TRBV7-2 | CASSLASSGGLETQYF
15 | TRBJ2-1 | TRBV7-6 | CASSLDVAAVDEQFF
12 | TRBJ2-7 | TRBV6-6 | CASSPTAYEQYF
15 | TRBJ1-1 | TRBV19 | CASTPSGTGGTEAFF
16 | TRBJ2-7 | TRBV11-2 | CASSLPSGTGRDEQYF
15 | TRBJ1-1 | TRBV10-3 | CASTRDRGLNTEAFF
13 | TRBJ2-7 | TRBV18 | CASSLAGGYEQYF
12 | TRBJ1-2 | TRBV30 | CAWSLHSGGYTF
13 | TRBJ2-7 | TRBV27 | CASSLTGNSEQYF
16 | TRBJ2-7 | TRBV7-9 | CASSQITGGLGSEQYF
15 | TRBJ1-6 | TRBV27 | CASSPGTGRNSPLHF
14 | TRBJ1-6 | TRBV7-8 | CASTHRTSNSPLHF
13 | TRBJ2-7 | TRBV6-5 | CASSPGTNHEQYF
12 | TRBJ2-1 | TRBV6-1 | CASSELGAGMFF
15 | TRBJ1-4 | TRBV7-2 | CASSLVAGSWEKLFF
17 | TRBJ1-4 | TRBV19 | CASSIGAGRGSNEKLFF
14 | TRBJ2-7 | TRBV7-6 | CASSSGLVMDEQYF
14 | TRBJ2-1 | TRBV18 | CASSTSGGYNEQFF
16 | TRBJ2-7 | TRBV3-1/TRBV3-2 | CASSQVGTGDSYEQYF
15 | TRBJ2-2 | TRBV24-1 | CATSSGTWNTGELFF